This is a list of T cell receptor beta chains from one sample in a study of T-cell reconstitution after alpha-beta-depleted transplantation in children. One entry per CDR3 protein results from TCRdb running MiXCR on the PCR reads. The top ten hold 25% to 30% of the sample, which has 350,000 to 500,000 distinct CDR3 sequences, roughly two fifths seen once. Sequencing was performed on PBMCs, taken before TCRalphabeta/CD19-depleted stem cell transplant. The receptors originated from a girl aged 2 to 9 with aplastic anemia, due to receive a stem cell transplant. Each CDR3 is given with its conserved first and last residue.

V,J,CDR3
TRBV29-1,TRBJ2-5,CSVVPGQGKETQYF
TRBV9,TRBJ2-3,CASSVGIGMRGGSEDTQYF
TRBV7-2,TRBJ2-3,CASSFLAGGSDTQYF
TRBV5-5,TRBJ2-7,CASSTSDRDPYEQYF
TRBV10-3,TRBJ2-7,CAISESQTGSYEQYF
TRBV4-1,TRBJ2-4,CASSQDHSLGGAKNIRYF
TRBV4-3,TRBJ2-3,CASSQLLLQGAQYF
TRBV20-1,TRBJ2-7,CSAQVGHEQYF
TRBV20-1,TRBJ2-5,CSAGLVTTQETQYF
TRBV20-1,TRBJ2-1,CSAREAGGVNEQFF
TRBV6-2/TRBV6-3,TRBJ2-7,CASSYTDRVNYEQYF
TRBV29-1,TRBJ2-1,CSVGSGARNEQFF
TRBV12-3/TRBV12-4,TRBJ1-1,CASSFDNLNTEAFF
TRBV20-1,TRBJ2-5,CSQLGKETQYF
TRBV6-1,TRBJ1-1,CASGGERLNTEAFF
TRBV7-8,TRBJ2-3,CASSPGLVAGADTQYF
TRBV12-3/TRBV12-4,TRBJ1-1,CASSLAGGRVGTEAFF
TRBV4-1,TRBJ1-1,CASSFQGQSSTEAFF
TRBV15,TRBJ2-3,CATSRGSSGGIRTQYF
TRBV20-1,TRBJ2-7,CSASGRSYEQYF
TRBV12-3/TRBV12-4,TRBJ1-4,CASSPGQQEKLFF
TRBV6-2/TRBV6-3,TRBJ2-7,CASSYNRGGEQYF
TRBV28,TRBJ1-5,CASSPDRAYQPQHF
TRBV27,TRBJ2-3,CASSAGRADTQYF
TRBV7-8,TRBJ2-3,CASSRQVQGARDTQYF
TRBV7-6,TRBJ2-1,CASSLAGVEYEQFF
TRBV7-2,TRBJ2-3,CASSKGQGRSDTQYF
TRBV20-1,TRBJ2-3,CSARPPLGSRTDTQYF